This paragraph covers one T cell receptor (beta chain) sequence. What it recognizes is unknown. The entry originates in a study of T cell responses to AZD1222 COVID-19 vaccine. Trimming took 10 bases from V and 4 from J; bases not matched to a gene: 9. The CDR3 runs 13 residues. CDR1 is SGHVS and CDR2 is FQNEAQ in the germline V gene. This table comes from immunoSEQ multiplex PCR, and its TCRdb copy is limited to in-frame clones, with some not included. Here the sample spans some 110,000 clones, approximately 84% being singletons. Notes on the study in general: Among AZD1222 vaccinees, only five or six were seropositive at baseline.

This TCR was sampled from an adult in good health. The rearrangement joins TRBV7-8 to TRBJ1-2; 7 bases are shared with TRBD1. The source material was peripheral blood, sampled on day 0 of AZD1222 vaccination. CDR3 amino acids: CATDVRDSYGYTF. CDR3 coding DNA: TGTGCCACGGACGTCCGGGACAGCTATGGCTACACCTTC.